These 13 T cell receptor beta chains originate from one sample sequenced in a study of blood T cell repertoires in COVID-19. Libraries were prepared by immunoSEQ multiplex PCR; TCRdb keeps only in-frame clonotypes and omits some of them. The table lists more than 95,000 clones, roughly nine tenths of them singletons. The sample consisted of peripheral blood. Source of these receptors: a man between 70 and 80 years old who had recovered from COVID-19.

The V and J genes are TRBV6-2 or TRBV6-3 and TRBJ1-5; TRBD1 matches 7 bases. The CDR3 runs 16 residues. From germline, CDR1 is MNHEY and CDR2 SVGEGT. Germline trimming cut 4 bases from V and 2 bases from J; bases unmatched to any gene: 8. The CDR3 coding sequence is TGTGCCAGCAGTTCCAGGAGGGGGCCTGGCAATCAGCCCCAGCATTTT. Its protein product is CASSSRRGPGNQPQHF.

This clone has only one observation. This chain links TRBV19 with TRBJ1-2; D remains ambiguous. Germline values: CDR1 LNHDA, CDR2 SQIVND (reference sequence). Trimming pared 5 bases from V and 7 bases from J, leaving 14 bases between. This CDR3 region has 13 residues. CDR3 coding DNA: TGTGCCAGTAGTGGTCAGCAGAGGAGTGGCTACACCTTC. Its protein is CASSGQQRSGYTF. Complete variable domain (other parts from reference TRBV19 and TRBJ1-2): DGGITQSPKYLFRKEGQNVTLSCEQNLNHDAMYWYRQDPGQGLRLIYYSQIVNDFQKGDIAEGYSVSREKKESFPLTVTSAQKNPTAFYLCASSGQQRSGYTFGSGTRLTVV.

The genes are TRBV11-2 and TRBJ2-7; a weak D match, TRBD2 (6 bases). In germline, CDR1 is SGHAT, CDR2 FQNNGV. V was clipped by 5 bases and J by 3 bases, with 17 bases between them. The CDR3 extends over 15 amino acids. CDR3 sequence (DNA): TGTGCCAGCAGCATAAACGCGGACGGGGGCTACGAGCAGTACTTC. It encodes CASSINADGGYEQYF.

The chain joins TRBV6-5 to TRBJ2-1, with D tentatively TRBD2 (5 bases). Germline-derived CDR1 and CDR2 are MNHEY and SVGAGI. V lost 7 bases to trimming and J lost 9 bases, with 16 bases between them. The CDR3 is made up of 13 amino acids. This CDR3 reads CASTRLARSEQFF. CDR3 sequence (DNA): TGTGCCAGCACGAGGCTAGCTCGGAGTGAGCAGTTCTTC.

This rearrangement joins TRBV6-6 to TRBJ1-6, with D unresolved. Germline CDR1 reads MNHNY; CDR2 reads SVGAGI (reference sequence). The CDR3 runs 14 residues. Trimming shortened V by 6 bases and J by 0 bases, and 6 bases separated the two germline ends. CDR3 region: CASSWSSYNSPLHF. In DNA form, the CDR3 reads TGTGCCAGCAGCTGGAGCTCCTATAATTCACCCCTCCACTTT.

The rearrangement links TRBV30 to TRBJ2-1, with 7 bases that match TRBD2. Germline V gene sequence: CDR1 GTSNPN, CDR2 SVGIG (reference sequence). The CDR3 length is 15 residues. With V trimmed by 3 bases and J by 4 bases, 9 bases remained unmatched. CDR3 coding DNA: TGTGCCTGGAGCCCTCAGGGCGGGGGTTACAATGAGCAGTTCTTC. Its translation is CAWSPQGGGYNEQFF.

The chain uses TRBV24-1 and TRBJ2-3; D is uncertain. The CDR3 is 14 residues long. V was clipped by 4 bases and J by 0 bases, with 7 bases between them. The germline CDR1 and CDR2 sequences are KGHDR and SFDVKD. CDR3 nucleotide sequence: TGTGCCACCAGTGAGGCACCAAGCACAGATACGCAGTATTTT. This encodes CATSEAPSTDTQYF.

The chain uses TRBV28 and TRBJ1-2, with D hard to call. This CDR3 region has 13 residues. The germline CDR1 and CDR2 sequences are MDHEN and SYDVKM. The V and J ends lost 4 bases and 0 bases respectively, with 6 bases between them. The CDR3 loop is CASSSSTNYGYTF. DNA of the CDR3: TGTGCCAGCAGTTCCAGTACTAACTATGGCTACACCTTC.

J is TRBJ2-3 and V is TRBV9; TRBD1 is a possible D gene (6 bases). Trimming removed 4 bases at V and 2 bases at J, with 14 bases between. CDR3 length equals 15 residues. Germline values: CDR1 SGDLS, CDR2 YYNGEE. The CDR3 loop reads CASSTTGSSTDTQYF. In DNA, the CDR3 is TGTGCCAGCAGCACAACAGGGTCCTCCACAGATACGCAGTATTTT. The full variable domain, rest sourced from reference TRBV9 and TRBJ2-3, is DSGVTQTPKHLITATGQRVTLRCSPRSGDLSVYWYQQSLDQGLQFLIQYYNGEERAKGNILERFSAQQFPDLHSELNLSSLELGDSALYFCASSTTGSSTDTQYFGPGTRLTVL.

The V call is TRBV6-2 or TRBV6-3, the J call TRBJ2-1, with TRBD1 identical over 7 bases. Trimming cost V 6 bases and J 0 bases; bases outside gene matches: 11. The CDR3 extends over 17 amino acids. Germline V gene lookup returns CDR1 MNHEY and CDR2 SVGEGT. The CDR3 protein is CASSLLPGQSSYNEQFF. The CDR3 nucleotides read TGTGCCAGCAGCCTTCTTCCGGGACAGAGCTCCTACAATGAGCAGTTCTTC.

The chain is built from TRBV3-1 (or the pseudogene TRBV3-2) and TRBJ2-3; D is unresolved. Trimming removed 0 bases from V and 0 bases from J, with 7 bases in between. Germline-derived CDR1 and CDR2 are LGHDT and YNNKEL (reference sequence). CDR3 length equals 15 residues. Here the CDR3 DNA reads TGTGCCAGCAGCCAAGATCTAACTAGCACAGATACGCAGTATTTT. Protein product: CASSQDLTSTDTQYF.

V gene TRBV27 combines with J gene TRBJ1-1, with unresolved D. CDR3 size: 16 residues. Trimming pared 3 bases from V and 0 bases from J, leaving 14 bases between. Germline values: CDR1 MNHEY, CDR2 SMNVEV (reference sequence). The CDR3 bases are TGTGCCAGCAGTTTGGCGGGAGAGGGCATGAACACTGAAGCTTTCTTT. It yields the protein CASSLAGEGMNTEAFF.

The gene calls are TRBV5-1 and TRBJ1-5; D remains unclear. The V gene's germline CDR1 is SGHRS and CDR2 YFSETQ. Trimming left V 1 base short and J 3 bases short, with 8 bases between. This CDR3 has 14 amino acids. In DNA, the CDR3 is TGCGCCAGCAGCTTGAACTATCCCAATCAGCCCCAGCATTTT. Translation gives CASSLNYPNQPQHF.